A single sample gave rise to the 20 T cell receptor beta chains below, sequenced in a study of T cell changes during pregnancy in multiple sclerosis. This table comes from immunoSEQ multiplex PCR, and its TCRdb copy is limited to in-frame clones, with some not included. The sample holds approximately 66,000 clones, more than 85% seen once. The sample in question was CD8+ T cells from peripheral blood mononuclear cells, obtained before pregnancy. The origin of the receptors is a female donor with multiple sclerosis, enrolled in a pregnancy study.

The J gene is TRBJ1-6, the V gene TRBV7-3, with 10 positions matching TRBD1. The CDR3 is 17 residues long. J lost 8 bases, V lost 0 bases, and 7 bases had no gene match. Germline lookup yields CDR1 SGHTA and CDR2 FQGTGA. The CDR3 nucleotides are TGTGCCAGCAGCTTAACTGGGATGGGGACAGGGGATTCACCCCTCCACTTT. It codes for CASSLTGMGTGDSPLHF.

The chain joins TRBV18 to TRBJ2-2, with TRBD2 matching 11 bases. CDR1 and CDR2 (germline): KGHSH, LQKENI. V shed 2 bases and J 3 bases; nucleotides not matched to a gene: 5. CDR3 length equals 17 residues. CDR3 amino acids: CASSPFTSGGDTGELFF. CDR3 in DNA: TGTGCCAGCTCACCATTTACTAGCGGGGGAGACACCGGGGAGCTGTTTTTT.

This chain uses TRBV10-1 with TRBJ2-3; TRBD2 aligns across 10 bases. The ends lost 1 base at V and 3 bases at J; junction bases unmatched: 1. The CDR3 runs to 15 residues. CDR1 is WNHNN, CDR2 SYGVQD, per germline (reference sequence). For the CDR3, the DNA is TGCGCCAGCAGTGAGTTGACTAGCGGGACAGATACGCAGTATTTT. Translating gives CASSELTSGTDTQYF.

The chain uses TRBV2 and TRBJ1-1; 10 bases are shared with TRBD1. V was clipped by 6 bases and J by 0 bases; unmatched bases: 13. Germline CDR1 SNHLY, CDR2 FYNNEI. The CDR3 is 18 amino acids. Here the CDR3 reads CASRVNRQGAPLNTEAFF. CDR3 bases: TGTGCCAGCAGGGTTAACAGACAGGGGGCACCCTTGAACACTGAAGCTTTCTTT.

This clone was picked up one time. V usage is TRBV4-2 and J usage is TRBJ2-3; D call uncertain. The CDR3 has 13 amino acids. V was clipped by 4 bases and J by 0 bases, with 5 bases between them. Per germline, CDR1 LGHNA and CDR2 YNFKEQ. CDR3 in amino acids: CASSLFSTDTQYF. In DNA, the CDR3 is TGTGCCAGCAGCCTCTTTAGCACAGATACGCAGTATTTT.

The V and J genes are TRBV5-6 and TRBJ2-1; 11 nucleotides align to TRBD1. The CDR3 totals 16 residues. Germline V gives CDR1 SGHDT, CDR2 YYEEEE. With V trimmed by 2 bases and J by 6 bases, 7 bases remained unmatched. The CDR3 region is CASSLGGTGGINEQFF. In nucleotides, the CDR3 is TGTGCCAGCAGCTTAGGAGGGACAGGGGGTATCAATGAGCAGTTCTTC.

This chain joins TRBV2 and TRBJ2-2, with D possibly being TRBD1 (6 bases). This CDR3 is built from 18 residues. The V gene's germline CDR1 is SNHLY and CDR2 FYNNEI. Trimming removed 4 bases from V and 3 bases from J, with 21 bases in between. CDR3 amino acids: CASSVWGTRDTYTGELFF. CDR3 sequence (DNA): TGTGCCAGCAGTGTTTGGGGGACCCGGGACACCTACACCGGGGAGCTGTTTTTT.

The chain joins TRBV27 to TRBJ2-6; D unresolved. The CDR3 spans 13 residues. V was cut by 10 bases and J by 1 base, with 8 bases left in between. Germline CDR1 is MNHEY and CDR2 is SMNVEV (reference sequence). The DNA of the CDR3 is TGTGCCACCGCACTATCTGGGGCCAACGTCCTGACTTTC. It is translated as CATALSGANVLTF.

This clone was seen a handful of times. V and J are TRBV29-1 and TRBJ1-2; 8 nucleotides match TRBD1. The CDR3 loop spans 11 amino acids. Unmatched junction bases numbered 6, after V lost 7 bases and J lost 8 bases. Germline loops: CDR1 SQVTM, CDR2 ANQGSEA. The CDR3 DNA is TGCAGCGCTGAGACAGGGGAAGGCTACACCTTC. Its translation: CSAETGEGYTF.

The chain links TRBV19 to TRBJ2-3; TRBD2 aligns across 10 bases. V was clipped by 10 bases and J by 4 bases; unmatched bases: 11. Germline CDR1 LNHDA, CDR2 SQIVND (reference sequence). This CDR3 has 15 amino acids. The CDR3 nucleotides read TGTGCCACCCTTGAGAGGAGCGGGGGGGCAGATACGCAGTATTTT. It codes for CATLERSGGADTQYF.

The chain combines TRBV13 with TRBJ1-3, with no clear D. This CDR3 spans 15 amino acids. The germline gives CDR1 PRHDT, CDR2 FYEKMQ (reference sequence). Trimming removed 3 bases at V and 0 bases at J, with 9 bases between. CDR3 nucleotide sequence: TGTGCCAGCAGCTTTGACACCACCTCTGGAAACACCATATATTTT. Its translation is CASSFDTTSGNTIYF.

The chain couples TRBV7-6 to TRBJ1-2; tentative D call: TRBD1 (6 bases). The germline V gene has CDR1 SGHVS and CDR2 FNYEAQ. With 3 bases removed from V and 6 bases from J, the gap between germline ends came to 17 bases. The CDR3 length is 15 residues. The CDR3, as DNA: TGTGCCAGCAGCTTCGGAGCAGGGGATTTTGATGGCTACACCTTC. It translates to CASSFGAGDFDGYTF. Complete variable domain (other parts from reference TRBV7-6 and TRBJ1-2): GAGVSQSPRYKVTKRGQDVALRCDPISGHVSLYWYRQALGQGPEFLTYFNYEAQQDKSGLPNDRFSAERPEGSISTLTIQRTEQRDSAMYRCASSFGAGDFDGYTFGSGTRLTVV.

V gene TRBV6-1 combines with J gene TRBJ2-3; TRBD2 matches 12 bases. Germline CDR1 is MNHNS and CDR2 is SASEGT. V was pared by 4 bases and J by 3 bases, with 5 bases of the junction left unmatched. CDR3 length: 16 amino acids. The CDR3 DNA reads TGTGCCAGCAGTGCCCCGACTAGCGGGGGTACAGATACGCAGTATTTT. This translates into CASSAPTSGGTDTQYF.

V usage is TRBV9 and J usage is TRBJ2-7; TRBD1 might be the D (6 bases). The CDR3 sequence is 14 residues long. The ends were cut back, 3 bases at V and 2 bases at J, with 12 bases in the middle. Per germline, CDR1 SGDLS and CDR2 YYNGEE. The CDR3 bases are TGTGCCAGCAGCGCCGGACAGCAACCCTACGAGCAGTACTTC. Its protein product is CASSAGQQPYEQYF.

V gene TRBV9 combines with J gene TRBJ1-1; maybe TRBD1 (6 bases). The CDR3 is made up of 12 amino acids. With 7 bases removed from V and 6 bases from J, the gap between germline ends came to 13 bases. CDR1 SGDLS and CDR2 YYNGEE come from the germline V gene. CDR3 bases: TGTGCCAGCCGAGGGGCAGGGGCTGAAGCTTTCTTT. It translates to CASRGAGAEAFF.

CDR3 nucleotide sequence: TGTGCCAGCAGCCACGGACAGCTCTCCTACGAGCAGTACTTC. Translated, it gives CASSHGQLSYEQYF. J is TRBJ2-7 and V is TRBV7-9; the D gene is possibly TRBD1 (6 bases). The V gene's germline CDR1 is SEHNR and CDR2 FQNEAQ (reference sequence). Trimming left V 5 bases short and J 0 bases short, with 11 bases between. The CDR3 sequence is 14 residues long.

The chain employs TRBV7-8 and TRBJ2-1, with D tentatively TRBD1 (5 bases). The germline V and J ends were trimmed by 2 bases and 8 bases, with 13 bases remaining between them. CDR3 length equals 14 residues. Germline-derived CDR1 and CDR2 are SGHVS and FQNEAQ. In nucleotides, the CDR3 is TGTGCCAGCAGCTTAATTTCAGGGCGTGATGAGCAGTTCTTC. This translates into CASSLISGRDEQFF.

This clone was counted a single time. The DNA of the CDR3 is TGTGCCAGCAGCCCACTAGCGATGTCCCCCACAGATACGCAGTATTTT. This encodes CASSPLAMSPTDTQYF. The V call is TRBV11-1, the J call TRBJ2-3; 7 positions match TRBD2. Germline V CDR1 and CDR2: SGHAT, FQDESV (reference sequence). This CDR3 region has 16 residues. V lost 5 bases, J lost 2 bases, and 10 bases stayed unmatched.

This chain uses TRBV7-9 with TRBJ2-7, with D hard to call. The CDR3 sequence is 11 residues long. The V gene's germline CDR1 is SEHNR and CDR2 FQNEAQ (reference sequence). Trimming removed 8 bases from V and 3 bases from J, with 8 bases in between. The CDR3 coding sequence is TGTGCCAGCTCCGGAGACTACGAGCAGTACTTC. Encoded protein: CASSGDYEQYF.

The chain carries TRBV5-4 and TRBJ2-2, with 10 nucleotides matching TRBD1. Germline assignment: CDR1 SGHNT and CDR2 YYREEE (reference sequence). The CDR3 covers 15 residues. Losses at the gene ends were 4 bases for V and 6 bases for J; bases not matched to a gene: 6. The CDR3 DNA reads TGTGCCAGCAGCCTGACAGGGGGCAACGCCGGGGAGCTGTTTTTT. This sequence encodes CASSLTGGNAGELFF. The full variable domain, in which reference TRBV5-4 and TRBJ2-2 provide the parts outside the CDR3, is ETGVTQSPTHLIKTRGQQVTLRCSSQSGHNTVSWYQQALGQGPQFIFQYYREEENGRGNFPPRFSGLQFPNYSSELNVNALELDDSALYLCASSLTGGNAGELFFGEGSRLTVL.